This TCR beta chain was observed in a study of pediatric ulcerative colitis. Sequencing was at survey level. Each sample received Survey-level depth of up to 500,000 reads. TCRdb's copy holds only in-frame clones and misses some; the assay was immunoSEQ multiplex PCR. The data show 65,000 or so clones, approximately 87% seen once. The table lists this clone with a count of one. The antigen remains undetermined. V was clipped by 3 bases and J by 6 bases, with 5 bases between them. Germline CDR1 SEHNR, CDR2 FQNEAQ (reference sequence). The CDR3 extends over 12 amino acids. Study-level results: Two rectal CDR3 clonotypes occurred in all ulcerative colitis patients.

The TCR originated in a boy aged 5 to 17 with severe ulcerative colitis. Sequenced sample: blood. The rearrangement uses TRBV7-9 and TRBJ2-2, with D perhaps matching TRBD1 or TRBD2 (5 bases each). The CDR3 sequence is CASSLGAGELFF. DNA for the CDR3: TGTGCCAGCAGCTTGGGGGCCGGGGAGCTGTTTTTT.